Following are 14 T cell receptor beta chains from one sample sequenced in a study of OX40 agonist ivuxolimab in advanced cancers. Sequencing used immunoSEQ multiplex PCR; TCRdb keeps in-frame clones, though not all of them. The sample lists about 94,000 clones; roughly 91% were seen once. Sample: CD4+ or CD8+ T cells sorted from blood, taken in a trial of the OX40 agonist ivuxolimab. Receptor source: an adult with an advanced solid tumor such as melanoma, head and neck, liver or kidney cancer.

The rearrangement joins TRBV5-1 to TRBJ2-4; the D gene is possibly TRBD2 (5 bases). This CDR3 has 14 residues. V was cut by 1 base and J by 8 bases, with 13 bases left in between. CDR1 is SGHRS, CDR2 YFSETQ, per germline. CDR3 sequence (DNA): TGCGCCAGCAGCTTGTTGGGGAAGGAGGACATTCAGTACTTC. It translates to CASSLLGKEDIQYF.

This clone was detected only a few times. V usage is TRBV19 and J usage is TRBJ1-2; D is undetermined. The CDR3 totals 14 residues. Germline-derived CDR1 and CDR2 are LNHDA and SQIVND (reference sequence). V lost 5 bases and J 7 bases, leaving 17 bases between the germline ends. The CDR3 DNA sequence: TGTGCCAGTAGTCGCCAACAGACCTCGGGTGGCTACACCTTC. Translation gives CASSRQQTSGGYTF.

The CDR3 nucleotides are TGTGCCAGCACCCTTAACAGGGCATCGAACTATGGCTACACCTTC. This translates into CASTLNRASNYGYTF. The gene calls are TRBV6-1 and TRBJ1-2; the D gene is possibly TRBD1 (6 bases). The CDR3 is 15 amino acids. V lost 7 bases and J 2 bases, leaving 17 bases between the germline ends. CDR1 is MNHNS, CDR2 SASEGT, per germline.

This chain joins TRBV7-2 and TRBJ2-3; D is tentatively TRBD1 or TRBD2 (5 bases each). This CDR3 contains 17 residues. Germline V gene data show CDR1 as SGHTA and CDR2 as FQGNSA. Trimming removed 0 bases at V and 4 bases at J, with 17 bases between. The CDR3 protein is CASSLALKGRVADTQYF. As DNA, the CDR3 is TGTGCCAGCAGCTTAGCGCTCAAGGGGAGAGTTGCAGATACGCAGTATTTT.

The chain uses TRBV10-2 and TRBJ1-2; D call uncertain. Germline V gene data show CDR1 as WSHSY and CDR2 as SAAADI. The CDR3 extends over 13 amino acids. Trimming pared 3 bases from V and 4 bases from J, leaving 9 bases between. The CDR3 bases are TGCGCCAGCAGTGATCGGGGTGGCTATGGCTACACCTTC. Translation: CASSDRGGYGYTF.

This sequence joins TRBV14 and TRBJ2-2, with D perhaps TRBD1 or TRBD2 (5 bases each). The CDR3 length is 15 residues. Germline values: CDR1 SGHDN, CDR2 FVKESK. Trimming cost V 1 base and J 6 bases, with 12 bases left between them. The CDR3 protein is CASSQVYGASGELFF. The CDR3 DNA sequence: TGTGCCAGCAGCCAAGTGTACGGGGCTTCCGGGGAGCTGTTTTTT.

J is TRBJ1-1 and V is TRBV19; the D gene is possibly TRBD1 (5 bases). V shed 8 bases and J shed 1 base, with 11 bases lying between them. CDR1 is LNHDA, CDR2 SQIVND, per germline (reference sequence). This CDR3 has 13 residues. CDR3 in amino acids: CASLDNWNTEAFF. CDR3 coding DNA: TGTGCCAGTCTGGACAACTGGAACACTGAAGCTTTCTTT.

The J gene is TRBJ2-1, the V gene TRBV5-1; 7 bases match TRBD1. This CDR3 spans 14 amino acids. Per the germline V gene, CDR1 is SGHRS and CDR2 is YFSETQ. J lost 6 bases, V lost 0 bases, and 3 bases had no gene match. CDR3 residues: CASSLDRGSNEQFF. In nucleotides, the CDR3 is TGCGCCAGCAGCTTGGACAGGGGTAGCAATGAGCAGTTCTTC.

The J gene is TRBJ1-5, the V gene TRBV5-8; no clear D. The CDR3 runs to 13 residues. The germline V and J ends were trimmed by 6 bases and 6 bases, with 13 bases remaining between them. The germline V gene encodes CDR1 SGHTS and CDR2 YDEGEE. CDR3 nucleotides: TGTGCCAGCACCAGAACCGGTGGTCAGCCCCAGCATTTT. Amino acids: CASTRTGGQPQHF.

The V and J genes are TRBV7-2 and TRBJ2-1, with D possibly matching TRBD1 (6 bases). The CDR3 length is 17 residues. V shed 2 bases and J shed 2 bases, with 16 bases lying between them. CDR1 and CDR2 (germline): SGHTA, FQGNSA. CDR3 coding DNA: TGTGCCAGCAGCTTACGGACAGCCCCTTCTCCCTACAATGAGCAGTTCTTC. Translated: CASSLRTAPSPYNEQFF.

The rearrangement links TRBV19 to TRBJ1-1; D is unresolved. Trimming pared 2 bases from V and 7 bases from J, leaving 17 bases between. The germline V gene has CDR1 LNHDA and CDR2 SQIVND (reference sequence). The CDR3 contains 15 residues. CDR3 coding DNA: TGTGCCAGTAGTATATCAGGAACAGCCGGTGGTGAAGCTTTCTTT. It encodes CASSISGTAGGEAFF.

The V and J genes are TRBV6-5 and TRBJ1-1; D is undetermined. The germline V and J ends were trimmed by 7 bases and 6 bases, with 15 bases remaining between them. CDR1 and CDR2 from the germline V gene are MNHEY and SVGAGI. The CDR3 sequence is 13 residues long. DNA of the CDR3: TGTGCCAGCACTGGAGGGTTTGGGTCTGAAGCTTTCTTT. Its protein is CASTGGFGSEAFF.

The V gene is TRBV7-6, the J gene TRBJ2-6, with unresolved D. The CDR3 runs 15 residues. The germline V gene encodes CDR1 SGHVS and CDR2 FNYEAQ. Deletions cut 5 bases from V and 2 bases from J, with 10 bases between. The CDR3 loop reads CASSPRGAGANVLTF. The CDR3, as DNA: TGTGCCAGCAGCCCCCGCGGAGCTGGGGCCAACGTCCTGACTTTC.

This chain uses TRBV10-1 with TRBJ1-5; TRBD1 agrees at 7 bases. The CDR3 sequence is 19 residues long. V was pared by 0 bases and J by 0 bases, with 11 bases of the junction left unmatched. Germline lookup yields CDR1 WNHNN and CDR2 SYGVQD (reference sequence). The CDR3 DNA reads TGCGCCAGCAGTGAGTCCAGGGGGTCCTTTTTTTATAGCAATCAGCCCCAGCATTTT. This translates into CASSESRGSFFYSNQPQHF.